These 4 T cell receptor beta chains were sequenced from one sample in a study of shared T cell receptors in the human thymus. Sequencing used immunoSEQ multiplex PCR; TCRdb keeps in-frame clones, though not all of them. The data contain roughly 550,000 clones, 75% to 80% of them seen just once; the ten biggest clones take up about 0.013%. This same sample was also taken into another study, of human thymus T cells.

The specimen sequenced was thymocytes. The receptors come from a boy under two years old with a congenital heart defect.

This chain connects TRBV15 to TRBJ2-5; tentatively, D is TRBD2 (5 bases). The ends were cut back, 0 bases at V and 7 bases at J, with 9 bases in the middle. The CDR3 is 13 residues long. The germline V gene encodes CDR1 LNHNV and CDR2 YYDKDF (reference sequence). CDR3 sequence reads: CATSREEEGTQYF. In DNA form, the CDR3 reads TGTGCCACCAGCAGAGAGGAAGAGGGGACCCAGTACTTC.

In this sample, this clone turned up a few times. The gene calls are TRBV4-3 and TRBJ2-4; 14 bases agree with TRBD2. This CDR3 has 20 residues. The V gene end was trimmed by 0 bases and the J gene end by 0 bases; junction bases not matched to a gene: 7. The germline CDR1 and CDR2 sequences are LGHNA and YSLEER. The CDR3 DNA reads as TGCGCCAGCAGCCAAGAAGGGACTAGCGGGAGATACCTAGCCAAAAACATTCAGTACTTC. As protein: CASSQEGTSGRYLAKNIQYF.

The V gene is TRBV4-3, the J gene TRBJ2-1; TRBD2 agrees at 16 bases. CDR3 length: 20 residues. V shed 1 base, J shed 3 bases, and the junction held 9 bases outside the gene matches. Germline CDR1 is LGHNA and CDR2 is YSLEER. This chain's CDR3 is CASSQVALGLAGGNYNEQFF. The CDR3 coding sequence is TGCGCCAGCAGCCAAGTCGCCCTGGGACTAGCGGGAGGGAACTACAATGAGCAGTTCTTC.

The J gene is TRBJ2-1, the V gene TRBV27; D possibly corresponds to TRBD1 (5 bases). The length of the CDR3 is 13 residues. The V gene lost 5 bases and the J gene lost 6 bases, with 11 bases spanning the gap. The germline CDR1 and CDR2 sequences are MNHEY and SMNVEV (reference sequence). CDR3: CASSPGSGNEQFF. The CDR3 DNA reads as TGTGCCAGCAGTCCAGGGTCGGGCAATGAGCAGTTCTTC.